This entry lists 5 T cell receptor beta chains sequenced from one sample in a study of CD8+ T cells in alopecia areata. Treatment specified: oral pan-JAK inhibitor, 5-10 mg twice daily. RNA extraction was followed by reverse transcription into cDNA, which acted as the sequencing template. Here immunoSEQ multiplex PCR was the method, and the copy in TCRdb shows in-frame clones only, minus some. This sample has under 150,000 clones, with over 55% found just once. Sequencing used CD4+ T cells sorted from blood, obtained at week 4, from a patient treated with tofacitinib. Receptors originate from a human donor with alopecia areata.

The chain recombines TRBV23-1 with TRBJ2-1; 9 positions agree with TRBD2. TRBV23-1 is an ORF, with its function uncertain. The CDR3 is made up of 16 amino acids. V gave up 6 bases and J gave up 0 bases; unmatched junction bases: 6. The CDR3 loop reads CASSPTREGSYNEQFF. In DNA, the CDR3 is TGCGCCAGCAGCCCCACGCGGGAGGGCTCCTACAATGAGCAGTTCTTC.

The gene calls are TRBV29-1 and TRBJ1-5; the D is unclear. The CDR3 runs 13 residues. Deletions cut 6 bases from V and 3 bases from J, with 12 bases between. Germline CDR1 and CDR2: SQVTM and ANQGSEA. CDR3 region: CSVQSGVNQPQHF. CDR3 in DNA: TGCAGCGTCCAAAGCGGGGTCAATCAGCCCCAGCATTTT.

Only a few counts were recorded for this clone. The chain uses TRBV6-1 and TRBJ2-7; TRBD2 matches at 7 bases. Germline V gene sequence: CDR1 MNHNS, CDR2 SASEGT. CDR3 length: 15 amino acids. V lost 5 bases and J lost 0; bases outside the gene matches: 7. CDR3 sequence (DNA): TGTGCCAGCAGTTTTCGGCGCGGGGGCTCCTACGAGCAGTACTTC. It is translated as CASSFRRGGSYEQYF.

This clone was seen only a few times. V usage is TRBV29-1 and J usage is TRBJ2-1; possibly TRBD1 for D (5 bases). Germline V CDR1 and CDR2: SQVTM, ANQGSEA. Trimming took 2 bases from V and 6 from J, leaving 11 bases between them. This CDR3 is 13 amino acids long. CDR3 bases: TGCAGCGTTGAATTGGACACAATCAATGAGCAGTTCTTC. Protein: CSVELDTINEQFF.

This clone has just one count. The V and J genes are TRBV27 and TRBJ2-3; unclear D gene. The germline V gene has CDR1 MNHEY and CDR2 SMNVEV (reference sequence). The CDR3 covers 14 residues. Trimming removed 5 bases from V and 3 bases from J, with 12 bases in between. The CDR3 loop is CASSLGPLTDTQYF. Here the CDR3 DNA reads TGTGCCAGCAGTCTAGGGCCACTAACAGATACGCAGTATTTT.